This T cell receptor beta chain appears in the sequencing data of a study of cytomegalovirus exposure and HLA in healthy donors. Turning to the study itself: A previous analysis identified 100 million to 120 million unique TCR beta sequences derived from 180 million or so T cells.

The germline V gene has CDR1 SGHTA and CDR2 FQGNSA. V shed 4 bases, J shed 0 bases, and the junction held 4 bases outside the gene matches. The CDR3 runs to 15 residues. This clone has just one count. The antigen is undetermined. Study-wide results and caveats: Using a false discovery rate of 0.05, a later analysis showed that fewer than 20,000 TCR beta sequences were associated with HLA alleles. Many donors carried some public TCRs, although rarity characterized most TCR sequences.

Primers included in the PCR were 60 Vbeta and 13 Jbeta primers. In the authors' workflow: There were 80 million or so unique TCR beta chains by a later count, and approximately 11 million of them were shared. Assay: immunoSEQ multiplex PCR; the TCRdb copy retains only in-frame clones and omits some. Clonal size and the V and J genes are those of that table, whereas D and trimming came from the DNA. The profile shows tens of thousands of clones, around four fifths of them singletons. This clonotype was obtained from a woman younger than 35 in good health and CMV-seropositive. This chain joins TRBV7-2 and TRBJ2-3; 7 bases fit TRBD2. The specimen sequenced was PBMCs. CDR3 amino acids: CASSSREPSTDTQYF. Here the CDR3 DNA reads TGTGCCAGCAGCTCGCGGGAGCCGAGCACAGATACGCAGTATTTT. Full variable domain (missing parts from reference TRBV7-2 and TRBJ2-3): GAGVSQSPSNKVTEKGKDVELRCDPISGHTALYWYRQSLGQGLEFLIYFQGNSAPDKSGLPSDRFSAERTGGSVSTLTIQRTQQEDSAVYLCASSSREPSTDTQYFGPGTRLTVL.